This TCR beta chain was obtained from a study of cytomegalovirus exposure and HLA in healthy donors. The length of the CDR3 is 15 residues. Germline-derived CDR1 and CDR2 are SEHNR and FQNEAQ (reference sequence). V lost 2 bases and J lost 5; bases outside the gene matches: 4. PCR used 60 Vbeta primers and 13 Jbeta primers. Sequenced by immunoSEQ multiplex PCR; TCRdb stores in-frame clones only, minus some. The table has 110,000 or so clones, over 75% seen once. V is TRBV7-9 and J is TRBJ2-1; 9 bases fit TRBD2. This TCR derives from a young woman in good health and CMV-seronegative. Sequenced: PBMCs. The CDR3 nucleotides read TGTGCCAGCAGCTTATGGTCTAGCGGGAACAATGAGCAGTTCTTC. As protein: CASSLWSSGNNEQFF.